This TCR beta chain was profiled in a study of shared clonotypes between healthy human individuals. TCRdb's copy holds only in-frame clones and misses some; the assay was immunoSEQ multiplex PCR. The sample contains 2 million or so clones, over 85% of which appear only once. Germline lookup yields CDR1 GTSNPN and CDR2 SVGIG (reference sequence). J was trimmed by 3 bases and V by 2 bases; bases with no gene match: 4. The length of the CDR3 is 13 residues. Sequencing was done on a sample of naive CD4+ T cells sorted from blood. Subset described: CD45RA+ positively selected. This receptor was obtained from a man younger than 30 in good health. V and J are TRBV30 and TRBJ2-7; 7 bases are shared with TRBD1. CDR3 bases: TGTGCCTGGAGTCCCGGACAGGACTACGAGCAGTACTTC. As protein: CAWSPGQDYEQYF.